A single T cell receptor beta chain is shown here with its context. Antigen specificity is unknown. This sample was included in a study of T cell responses to AZD1222 COVID-19 vaccine. Regarding the study as a whole: The study found Spike-specific TCR breadth and depth rose after two AZD1222 doses.

Clones were read by immunoSEQ multiplex PCR, and TCRdb kept only the in-frame ones, dropping some. Of some 190,000 clones in the sample, around 94% were seen once. The sample consisted of peripheral blood, taken 28 days after the second dose of the MenACWY control vaccine. The origin of this receptor is an adult who received the MenACWY meningococcal vaccine as a control.

DNA for the CDR3: TGCAGCGTCGCAGAAGGCCAAGAGACCCAGTACTTC. Amino acids: CSVAEGQETQYF. V gene TRBV29-1 combines with J gene TRBJ2-5, with unresolved D. V lost 6 bases, J lost 1 base, and 9 bases lay in between. CDR1 SQVTM and CDR2 ANQGSEA come from the germline V gene. This CDR3 is 12 amino acids long.